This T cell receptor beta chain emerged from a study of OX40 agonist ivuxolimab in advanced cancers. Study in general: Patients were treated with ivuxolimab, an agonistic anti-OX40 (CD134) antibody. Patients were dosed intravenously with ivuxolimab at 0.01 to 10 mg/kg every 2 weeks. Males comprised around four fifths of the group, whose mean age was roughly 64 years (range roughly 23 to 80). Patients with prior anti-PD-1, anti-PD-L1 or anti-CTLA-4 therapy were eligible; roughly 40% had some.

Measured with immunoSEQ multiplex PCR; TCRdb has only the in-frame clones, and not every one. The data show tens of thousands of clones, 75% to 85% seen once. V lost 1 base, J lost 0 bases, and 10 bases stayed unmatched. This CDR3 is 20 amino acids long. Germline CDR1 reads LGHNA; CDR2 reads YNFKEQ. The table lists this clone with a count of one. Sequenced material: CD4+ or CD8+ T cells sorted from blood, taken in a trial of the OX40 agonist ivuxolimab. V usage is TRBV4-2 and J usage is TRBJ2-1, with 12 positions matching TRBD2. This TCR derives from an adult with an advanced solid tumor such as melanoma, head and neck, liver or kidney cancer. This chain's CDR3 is CASSQARASGRAGSYNEQFF. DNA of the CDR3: TGTGCCAGCAGCCAAGCCAGGGCTAGCGGGAGGGCAGGCTCCTACAATGAGCAGTTCTTC.